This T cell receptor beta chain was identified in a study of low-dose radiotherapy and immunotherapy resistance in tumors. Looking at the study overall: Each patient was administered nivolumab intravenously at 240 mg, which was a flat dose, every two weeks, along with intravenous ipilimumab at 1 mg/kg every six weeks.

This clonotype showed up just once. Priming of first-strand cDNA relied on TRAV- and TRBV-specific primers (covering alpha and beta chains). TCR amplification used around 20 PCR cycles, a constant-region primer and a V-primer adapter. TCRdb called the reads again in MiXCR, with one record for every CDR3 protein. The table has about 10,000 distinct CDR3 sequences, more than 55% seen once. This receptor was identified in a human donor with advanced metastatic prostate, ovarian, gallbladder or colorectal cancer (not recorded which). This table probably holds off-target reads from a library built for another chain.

The CDR3 DNA sequence: TGTGCCAGCAGCTCTAATCAGGGGTATCAGCCCCAGCATTTT. Amino acids: CASSSNQGYQPQHF. The chain recombines TRBV7-2 with TRBJ1-5; D is perhaps TRBD1 (6 bases). Looked up from germline, CDR1 is SGHTA and CDR2 is FQGNSA. The CDR3 length is 14 residues. Between the trimmed V and J ends, which lost 4 bases and 5 bases, there was a span of 12 bases.